This TCR beta chain comes out of a study of blood T cell repertoires in COVID-19 (dated by TCRdb to about 2020). For context, the study as a whole: Samples covering the acute and convalescent phases of COVID-19 were provided by collaborators in the United States, Italy and Spain. The prospective study material was composed of cDNA or gDNA derived from T cells, B-cell-depleted T cells, or PBMCs. Subjects who had been exposed to COVID-19, were actively infected with it, or had recovered from it provided the deeply sampled blood TCRbeta repertoires that made up the dataset. The repertoires were released in a freely available public database intended as a resource for research on the immune response to SARS-CoV-2. The samples were drawn from two sources: the first 160 participants of the ongoing ImmuneRACE study, and 1,000 to 1,500 subjects contributed by 6 global collaborators. Nearly every sample came with metadata listing a de-identified subject ID, COVID-19 status, age in years and sex. Where available, HLA class I and class II types were obtained from metadata supplied by the sample provider rather than from assay-based typing. Study-wide conclusions, independent of this receptor: The amount of clinical and demographic metadata varied by source and participant and was provided uncurated.

TCRbeta CDR3 regions were amplified from genomic DNA by means of the immunoSEQ Assay, a bias-controlled multiplex PCR. Turning to the authors' computational methods: The number of nucleated cells in each sample was estimated by amplification of reference gene primers within the assay. To quantify the absolute abundance of each unique TCRbeta CDR3 rearrangement, sequence reads were collapsed and filtered. Productive Simpson clonality was computed per sample as the square root of Simpson's diversity index over productive rearrangements. TCRdb carries this immuneACCESS record with in-frame sequences only. Its versions omit some clonotypes, under half of them owing to an unresolved V gene in the studies checked, with the rest unexplained. Clone size and the V and J calls come from that table; the DNA yielded D and trimming. The table for this sample lists approximately 75,000 clones; about 79% of them were counted only once. The ten top clones hold 20% to 25% of the sample.

The collaborating institutions used their own protocols to collect whole blood in K2EDTA tubes. For TCRbeta analysis, collaborators shipped samples in one of three forms: frozen whole blood, isolated PBMCs, or DNA extracted from either of those sample types. On this clone itself: The clone's antigen remains unknown. No much larger clone is present one base from it, and per-base qualities are unavailable.

V loses 0 bases, J loses 5 bases, and the germline ends lie 11 bases apart. The CDR3, cysteine through phenylalanine, is 15 amino acids long. This entry keeps only the CDR3 DNA: 45 bases, framed from base 1. From a lookup of the germline V gene (reference sequence), CDR1 and CDR2 are SEHNR and FQNEAQ. Recombination linked TRBV7-9 to TRBJ1-5; a tentative D match to TRBD1 spans 5 bases. The sequence derives from a woman between 50 and 59 years old with acute or convalescent COVID-19. The source material was peripheral blood. CDR3 region: CASSLAGGWDQPQHF. In nucleotide form, the sequence is TGTGCCAGCAGCTTAGCGGGGGGGTGGGATCAGCCCCAGCATTTT.